The rows below give T cell receptor beta chains drawn from one sample of a study of CXCR3-negative and CXCR3-positive naive CD8 T cells. For each CDR3 protein, TCRdb gives one entry from its re-call of the 5' RACE reads, without DNA. The table lists around 48,000 distinct CDR3 sequences. Sequenced material: memory CD8+ T cells from blood. The receptor set was obtained from a human donor in good health. Some clones in this sample may be carry-over from other donors' samples. Both conserved end residues are part of each CDR3.

cdr3_length: 18
v_call: TRBV6-6
j_call: TRBJ2-7
cdr3_aa: CASSFGTSGSPGAYEQYF

cdr3_length: 13
v_call: TRBV12-3/TRBV12-4
j_call: TRBJ2-7
cdr3_aa: CASSLQGAWEQYF

cdr3_length: 14
v_call: TRBV15
j_call: TRBJ1-1
cdr3_aa: CATSRARDGTEAFF

cdr3_length: 22
v_call: TRBV7-9
j_call: TRBJ2-7
cdr3_aa: CASSSGAASRVRDDGGYYEQYF

cdr3_length: 12
v_call: TRBV28
j_call: TRBJ2-1
cdr3_aa: CASSGIYNEQFF

cdr3_length: 16
v_call: TRBV28
j_call: TRBJ1-2
cdr3_aa: CASSLTTGAQGYGYTF

cdr3_length: 16
v_call: TRBV7-9
j_call: TRBJ2-1
cdr3_aa: CASGTSTGSLANEQFF

cdr3_length: 13
v_call: TRBV28
j_call: TRBJ1-2
cdr3_aa: CASSFGTGVGYTF

cdr3_length: 12
v_call: TRBV29-1
j_call: TRBJ1-1
cdr3_aa: CSVGIENTEAFF

cdr3_length: 13
v_call: TRBV4-1
j_call: TRBJ2-7
cdr3_aa: CASSPRGVYEQYF

cdr3_length: 16
v_call: TRBV7-2
j_call: TRBJ2-1
cdr3_aa: CASSLVASGKGGEQFF